This T cell receptor beta chain is drawn from a study of immune heterogeneity within non-small cell lung tumors. As template, the study used bulk tumor genomic DNA at roughly 600 ng per sample. Surgery yielded several widely spaced biopsies per primary tumor. Patients went through curative surgery, and their non-small cell lung cancer was untreated and newly diagnosed. Study observations and caveats: Identical dominant CDR3 beta clonotypes spanned tumor sites within a patient, beside site-unique high-frequency clones.

TCR beta CDR3 was amplified by multiplex PCR, first round 10 cycles, 32 V and 13 J primers. One entry per CDR3 protein, called by TCRdb with MiXCR from the multiplex PCR reads. The table shows about 13,000 distinct CDR3 sequences, with around a quarter occurring only once. There are many counts of this clonotype. Antigen unknown. Germline values: CDR1 LNHDA, CDR2 SQIVND (reference sequence). CDR3 length: 15 residues. V dropped 2 bases and J dropped 4; count of bases not matched to a gene: 4. The J gene is TRBJ2-2, the V gene TRBV19; TRBD2 agrees at 7 bases. The clonotype comes from a man aged 45 to 65 with non-small cell lung cancer. Sequencing used lung tumor tissue. This CDR3 reads CASSIWGTTTGELFF. The CDR3 DNA follows: TGTGCCAGTAGTATATGGGGGACTACCACCGGGGAGCTGTTTTTT.